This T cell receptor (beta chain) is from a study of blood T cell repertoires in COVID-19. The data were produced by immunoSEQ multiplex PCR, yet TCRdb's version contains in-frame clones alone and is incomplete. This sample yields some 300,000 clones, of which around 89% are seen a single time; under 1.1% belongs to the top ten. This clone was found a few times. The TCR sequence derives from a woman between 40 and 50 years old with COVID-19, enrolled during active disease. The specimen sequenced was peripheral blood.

This CDR3 is CASRPPGVGNSPLHF. Written as DNA, the CDR3 is TGTGCCAGCAGGCCTCCAGGGGTAGGGAATTCACCCCTCCACTTT. This sequence joins TRBV6-5 and TRBJ1-6; possibly TRBD1 for D (6 bases). The V gene's germline CDR1 is MNHEY and CDR2 SVGAGI. The length of the CDR3 is 15 residues. V was shortened by 6 bases and J by 7 bases, with 16 bases between the two germline ends.